This TCR beta chain comes out of a study of blood T cell repertoires in COVID-19. The data were produced by immunoSEQ multiplex PCR, yet TCRdb's version contains in-frame clones alone and is incomplete. This sample has fewer than 250,000 clones; around 90% occur once, and the top ten carry roughly 8.1%. Germline V CDR1 and CDR2: SEHNR, FQNEAQ (reference sequence). V was clipped by 2 bases and J by 6 bases; unmatched bases: 2. The CDR3 runs to 13 residues. The clonotype was recovered from a young woman who had recovered from COVID-19. The chain has TRBV7-9 and TRBJ1-1; 8 bases are shared with TRBD1. Input material: PBMCs or T cells enriched from blood (not recorded which). The CDR3 nucleotides are TGTGCCAGCAGCTTATCAGGGGGCGCTGAAGCTTTCTTT. This sequence encodes CASSLSGGAEAFF. Filled out from reference TRBV7-9 and TRBJ1-1, the complete variable domain reads DTGVSQNPRHKITKRGQNVTFRCDPISEHNRLYWYRQTLGQGPEFLTYFQNEAQLEKSRLLSDRFSAERPKGSFSTLEIQRTEQGDSAMYLCASSLSGGAEAFFGQGTRLTVV.